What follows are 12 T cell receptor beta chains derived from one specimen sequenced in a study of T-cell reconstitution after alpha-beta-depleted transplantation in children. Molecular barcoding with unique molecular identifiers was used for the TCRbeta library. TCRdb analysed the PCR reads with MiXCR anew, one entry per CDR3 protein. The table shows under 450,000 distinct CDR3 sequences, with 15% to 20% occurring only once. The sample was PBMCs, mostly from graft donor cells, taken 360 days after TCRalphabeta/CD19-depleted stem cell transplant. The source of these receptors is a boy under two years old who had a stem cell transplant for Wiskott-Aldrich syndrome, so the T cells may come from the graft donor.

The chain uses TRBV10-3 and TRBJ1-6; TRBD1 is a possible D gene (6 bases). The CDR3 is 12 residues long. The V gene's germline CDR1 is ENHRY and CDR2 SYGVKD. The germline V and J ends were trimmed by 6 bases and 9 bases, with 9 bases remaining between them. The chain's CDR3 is CAIRDSGSPLHF. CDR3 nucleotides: TGTGCCATCAGGGACAGCGGTTCACCCCTCCACTTT.

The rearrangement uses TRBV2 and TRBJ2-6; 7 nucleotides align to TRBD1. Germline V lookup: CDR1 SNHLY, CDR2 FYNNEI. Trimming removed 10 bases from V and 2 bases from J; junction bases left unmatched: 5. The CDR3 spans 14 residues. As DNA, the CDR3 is TGTGCCACCAAAACAGGGGCTGGGGCCAACGTCCTGACTTTC. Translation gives CATKTGAGANVLTF.

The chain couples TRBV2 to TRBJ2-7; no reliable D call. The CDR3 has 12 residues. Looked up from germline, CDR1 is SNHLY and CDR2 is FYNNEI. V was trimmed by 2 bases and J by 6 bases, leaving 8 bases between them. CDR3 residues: CASSERRLEQYF. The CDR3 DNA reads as TGTGCCAGCAGTGAACGCAGACTCGAGCAGTACTTC. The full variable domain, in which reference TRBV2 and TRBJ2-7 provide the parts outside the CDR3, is EPEVTQTPSHQVTQMGQEVILRCVPISNHLYFYWYRQILGQKVEFLVSFYNNEISEKSEIFDDQFSVERPDGSNFTLKIRSTKLEDSAMYFCASSERRLEQYFGPGTRLTVT.

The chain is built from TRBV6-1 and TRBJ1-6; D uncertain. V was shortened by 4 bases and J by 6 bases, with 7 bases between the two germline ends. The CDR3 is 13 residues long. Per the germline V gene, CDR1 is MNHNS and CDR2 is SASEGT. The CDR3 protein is CASSGTGNSPLHF. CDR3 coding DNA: TGTGCCAGCAGTGGAACCGGTAATTCACCCCTCCACTTT.

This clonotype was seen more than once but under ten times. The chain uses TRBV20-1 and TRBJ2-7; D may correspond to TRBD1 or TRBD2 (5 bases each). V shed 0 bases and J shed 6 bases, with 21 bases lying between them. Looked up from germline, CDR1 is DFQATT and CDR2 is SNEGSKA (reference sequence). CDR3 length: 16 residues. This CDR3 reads CSARDLRGGDSSEQYF. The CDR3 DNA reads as TGCAGTGCTAGAGATCTCCGTGGGGGAGATTCCAGCGAGCAGTACTTC.

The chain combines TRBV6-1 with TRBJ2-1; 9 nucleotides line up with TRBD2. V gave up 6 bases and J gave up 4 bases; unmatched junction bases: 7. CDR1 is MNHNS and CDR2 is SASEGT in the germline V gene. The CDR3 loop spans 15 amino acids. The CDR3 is CASSAGLAEYNEQFF. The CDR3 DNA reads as TGTGCCAGCAGCGCGGGACTAGCAGAGTACAATGAGCAGTTCTTC.

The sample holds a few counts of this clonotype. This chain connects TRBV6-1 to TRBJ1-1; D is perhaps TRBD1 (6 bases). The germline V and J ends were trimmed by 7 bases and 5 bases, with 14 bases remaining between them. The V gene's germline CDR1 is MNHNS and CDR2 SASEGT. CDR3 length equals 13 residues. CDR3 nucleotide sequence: TGTGCCAGCAAGGTAGGGGGACATACTGAAGCTTTCTTT. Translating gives CASKVGGHTEAFF.

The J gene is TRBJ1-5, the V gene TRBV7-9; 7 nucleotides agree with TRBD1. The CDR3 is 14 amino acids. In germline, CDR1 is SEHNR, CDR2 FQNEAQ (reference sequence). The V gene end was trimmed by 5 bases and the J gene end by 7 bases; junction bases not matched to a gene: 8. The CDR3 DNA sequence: TGTGCCAGCAGCCTCCGGGACAGTCTCCAGCCCCAGCATTTT. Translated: CASSLRDSLQPQHF.

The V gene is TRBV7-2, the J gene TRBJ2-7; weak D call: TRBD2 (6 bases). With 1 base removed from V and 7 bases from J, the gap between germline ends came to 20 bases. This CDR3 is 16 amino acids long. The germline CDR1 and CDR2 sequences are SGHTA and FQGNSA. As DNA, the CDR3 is TGTGCCAGCAGCTTAGGAGACCGGGACTTAGCAATTGAGCAGTACTTC. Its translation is CASSLGDRDLAIEQYF.

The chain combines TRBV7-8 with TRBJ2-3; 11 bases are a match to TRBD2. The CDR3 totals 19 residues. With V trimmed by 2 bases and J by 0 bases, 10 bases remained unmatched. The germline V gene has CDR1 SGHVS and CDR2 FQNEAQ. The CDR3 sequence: CASSLSLAGGVTSTDTQYF. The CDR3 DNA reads TGTGCCAGCAGCTTAAGTCTAGCGGGGGGTGTCACTAGCACAGATACGCAGTATTTT.

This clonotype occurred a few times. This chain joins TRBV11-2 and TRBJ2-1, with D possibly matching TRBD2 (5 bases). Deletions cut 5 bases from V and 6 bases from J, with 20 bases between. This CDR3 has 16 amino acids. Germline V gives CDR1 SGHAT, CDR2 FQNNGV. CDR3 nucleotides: TGTGCCAGCAGCACCCTCTTCTCAGGAGGTGGCAATGAGCAGTTCTTC. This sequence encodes CASSTLFSGGGNEQFF.

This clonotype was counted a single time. The CDR3 is CASSHPWGVENEQFF. The CDR3 nucleotides read TGTGCCAGCAGCCATCCCTGGGGGGTAGAGAATGAGCAGTTCTTC. The chain uses TRBV7-9 and TRBJ2-1; the D gene is possibly TRBD2 (6 bases). Trimming stripped 5 bases from V and 7 bases from J, with 18 bases between. This CDR3 comprises 15 residues. Germline V CDR1 and CDR2: SEHNR, FQNEAQ (reference sequence).